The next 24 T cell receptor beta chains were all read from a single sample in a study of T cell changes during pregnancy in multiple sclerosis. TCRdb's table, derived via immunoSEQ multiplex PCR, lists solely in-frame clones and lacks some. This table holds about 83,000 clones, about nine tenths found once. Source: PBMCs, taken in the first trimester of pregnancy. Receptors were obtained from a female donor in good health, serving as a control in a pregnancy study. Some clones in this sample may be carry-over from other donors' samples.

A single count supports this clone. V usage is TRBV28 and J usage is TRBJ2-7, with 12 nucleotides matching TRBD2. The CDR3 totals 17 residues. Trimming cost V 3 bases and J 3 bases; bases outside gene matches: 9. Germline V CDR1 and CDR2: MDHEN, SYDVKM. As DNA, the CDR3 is TGTGCCAGCAGTTTCGTGACTAGCGGGAGACAGGTCTACGAGCAGTACTTC. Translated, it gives CASSFVTSGRQVYEQYF. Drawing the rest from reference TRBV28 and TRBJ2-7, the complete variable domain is DVKVTQSSRYLVKRTGEKVFLECVQDMDHENMFWYRQDPGLGLRLIYFSYDVKMKEKGDIPEGYSVSREKKERFSLILESASTNQTSMYLCASSFVTSGRQVYEQYFGPGTRLTVT.

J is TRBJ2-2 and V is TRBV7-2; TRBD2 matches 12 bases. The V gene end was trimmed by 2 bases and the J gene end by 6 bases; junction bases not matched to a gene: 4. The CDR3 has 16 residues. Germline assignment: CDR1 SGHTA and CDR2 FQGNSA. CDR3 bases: TGTGCCAGCAGCTTACGACTAGCGGGAGCGGCCGGGGAGCTGTTTTTT. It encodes CASSLRLAGAAGELFF. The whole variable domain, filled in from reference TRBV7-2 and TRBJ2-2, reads GAGVSQSPSNKVTEKGKDVELRCDPISGHTALYWYRQSLGQGLEFLIYFQGNSAPDKSGLPSDRFSAERTGGSVSTLTIQRTQQEDSAVYLCASSLRLAGAAGELFFGEGSRLTVL.

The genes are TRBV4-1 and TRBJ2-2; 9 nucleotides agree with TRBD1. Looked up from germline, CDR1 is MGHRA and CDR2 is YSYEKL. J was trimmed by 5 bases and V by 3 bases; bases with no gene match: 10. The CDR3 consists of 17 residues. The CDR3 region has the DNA TGCGCCAGCAGCCACGAGCCGACAGGGGGGCGGACCGGGGAGCTGTTTTTT. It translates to CASSHEPTGGRTGELFF.

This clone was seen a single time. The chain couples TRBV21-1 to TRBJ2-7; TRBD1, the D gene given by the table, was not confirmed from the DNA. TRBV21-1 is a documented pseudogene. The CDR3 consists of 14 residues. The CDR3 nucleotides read TGTGCCAGCAGCGTGGGACACCATATCTACGAGCAGTACTTC. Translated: CASSVGHHIYEQYF.

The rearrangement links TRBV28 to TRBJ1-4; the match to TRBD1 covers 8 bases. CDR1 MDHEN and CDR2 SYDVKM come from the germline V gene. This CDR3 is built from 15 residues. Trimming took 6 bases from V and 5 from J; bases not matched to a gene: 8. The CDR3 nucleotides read TGTGCCAGCAGCCTGTACAGGGGGGAAAATGAAAAACTGTTTTTT. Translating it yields CASSLYRGENEKLFF.

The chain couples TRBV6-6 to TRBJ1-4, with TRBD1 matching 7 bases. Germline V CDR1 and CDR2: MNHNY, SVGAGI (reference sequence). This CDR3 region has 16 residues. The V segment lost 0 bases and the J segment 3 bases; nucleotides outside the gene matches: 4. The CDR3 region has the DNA TGTGCCAGCAGTTACTCGATGAGGGGGCCTAATGAAAAACTGTTTTTT. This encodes CASSYSMRGPNEKLFF.

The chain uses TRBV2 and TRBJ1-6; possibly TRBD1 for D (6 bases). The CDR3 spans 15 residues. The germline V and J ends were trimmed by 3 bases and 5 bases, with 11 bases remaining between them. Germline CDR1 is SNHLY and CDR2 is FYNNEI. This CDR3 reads CASSDWAGDNSPLHF. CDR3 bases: TGTGCCAGCAGTGACTGGGCAGGGGATAATTCACCCCTCCACTTT.

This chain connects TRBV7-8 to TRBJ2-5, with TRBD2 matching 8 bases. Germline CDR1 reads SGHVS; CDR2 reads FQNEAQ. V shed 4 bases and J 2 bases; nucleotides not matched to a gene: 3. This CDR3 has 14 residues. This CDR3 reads CASSYAGGQETQYF. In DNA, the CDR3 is TGTGCCAGCAGCTACGCGGGGGGACAAGAGACCCAGTACTTC.

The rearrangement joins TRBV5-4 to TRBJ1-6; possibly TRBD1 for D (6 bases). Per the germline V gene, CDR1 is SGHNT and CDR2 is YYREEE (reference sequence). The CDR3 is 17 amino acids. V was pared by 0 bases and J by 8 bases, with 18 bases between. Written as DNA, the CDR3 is TGTGCCAGCAGCTTGGGCGGGGGCCAGGGGAAGGATTCACCCCTCCACTTT. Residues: CASSLGGGQGKDSPLHF.

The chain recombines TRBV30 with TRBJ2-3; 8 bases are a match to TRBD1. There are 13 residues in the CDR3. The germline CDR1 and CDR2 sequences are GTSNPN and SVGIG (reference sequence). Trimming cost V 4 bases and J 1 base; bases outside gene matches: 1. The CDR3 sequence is CAWNRGGTDTQYF. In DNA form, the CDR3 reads TGTGCCTGGAACAGGGGGGGCACAGATACGCAGTATTTT.

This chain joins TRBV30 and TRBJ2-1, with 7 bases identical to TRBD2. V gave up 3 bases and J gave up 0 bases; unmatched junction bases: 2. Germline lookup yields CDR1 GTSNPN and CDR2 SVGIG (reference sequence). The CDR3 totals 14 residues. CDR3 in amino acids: CAWRGGSSYNEQFF. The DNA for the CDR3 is TGTGCCTGGAGAGGCGGGAGCTCCTACAATGAGCAGTTCTTC. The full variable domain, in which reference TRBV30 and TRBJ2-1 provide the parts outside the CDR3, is SQTIHQWPATLVQPVGSPLSLECTVEGTSNPNLYWYRQAAGRGLQLLFYSVGIGQISSEVPQNLSASRPQDRQFILSSKKLLLSDSGFYLCAWRGGSSYNEQFFGPGTRLTVL.

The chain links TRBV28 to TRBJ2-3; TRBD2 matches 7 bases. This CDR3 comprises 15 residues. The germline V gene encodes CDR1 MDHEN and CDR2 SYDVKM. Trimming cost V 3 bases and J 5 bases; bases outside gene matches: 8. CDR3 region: CASSLEAGFKDTQYF. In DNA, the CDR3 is TGTGCCAGCAGTTTGGAAGCGGGATTCAAAGATACGCAGTATTTT.

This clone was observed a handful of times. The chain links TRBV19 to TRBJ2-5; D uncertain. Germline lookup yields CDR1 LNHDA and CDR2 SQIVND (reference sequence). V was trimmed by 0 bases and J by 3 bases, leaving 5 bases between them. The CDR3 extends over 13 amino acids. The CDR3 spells CASSIDAEETQYF. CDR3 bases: TGTGCCAGTAGTATAGACGCAGAAGAGACCCAGTACTTC. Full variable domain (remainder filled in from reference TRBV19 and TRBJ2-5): DGGITQSPKYLFRKEGQNVTLSCEQNLNHDAMYWYRQDPGQGLRLIYYSQIVNDFQKGDIAEGYSVSREKKESFPLTVTSAQKNPTAFYLCASSIDAEETQYFGPGTRLLVL.

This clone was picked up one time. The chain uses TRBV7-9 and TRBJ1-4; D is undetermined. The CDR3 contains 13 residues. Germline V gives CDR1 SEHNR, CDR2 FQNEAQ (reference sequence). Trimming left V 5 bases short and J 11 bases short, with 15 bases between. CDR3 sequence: CASSQVEYGKLFF. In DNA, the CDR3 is TGTGCCAGCAGCCAAGTGGAGTACGGCAAACTGTTTTTT. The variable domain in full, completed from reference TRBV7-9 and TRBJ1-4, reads DTGVSQNPRHKITKRGQNVTFRCDPISEHNRLYWYRQTLGQGPEFLTYFQNEAQLEKSRLLSDRFSAERPKGSFSTLEIQRTEQGDSAMYLCASSQVEYGKLFFGSGTQLSVL.

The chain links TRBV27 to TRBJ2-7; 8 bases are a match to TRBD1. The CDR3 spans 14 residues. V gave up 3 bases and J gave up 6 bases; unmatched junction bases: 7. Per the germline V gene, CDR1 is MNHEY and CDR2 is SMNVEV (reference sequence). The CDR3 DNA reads TGTGCCAGCAGTTTCACAGGGGGTCGTTTCGAGCAGTACTTC. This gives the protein CASSFTGGRFEQYF.

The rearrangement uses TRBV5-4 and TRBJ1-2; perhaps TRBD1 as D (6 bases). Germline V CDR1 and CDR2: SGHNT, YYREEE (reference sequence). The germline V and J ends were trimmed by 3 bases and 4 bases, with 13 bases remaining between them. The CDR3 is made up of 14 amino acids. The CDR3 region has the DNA TGTGCCAGCAGCTCTGCACAGGGACCCTATGGCTACACCTTC. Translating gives CASSSAQGPYGYTF.

For the CDR3, the DNA is TGCGCCAGCAGTCAGAGCGGGGCCTACAATGAGCAGTTCTTC. Its translation is CASSQSGAYNEQFF. The J gene is TRBJ2-1, the V gene TRBV10-1; 7 bases are a match to TRBD2. Germline V gene lookup returns CDR1 WNHNN and CDR2 SYGVQD (reference sequence). This CDR3 spans 14 amino acids. Unmatched junction bases numbered 3, after V lost 5 bases and J lost 2 bases.

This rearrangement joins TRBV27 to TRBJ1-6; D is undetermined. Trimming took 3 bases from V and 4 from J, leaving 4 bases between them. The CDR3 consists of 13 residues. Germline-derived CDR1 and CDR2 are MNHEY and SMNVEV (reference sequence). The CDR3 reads CASSFKYNSPLHF. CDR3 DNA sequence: TGTGCCAGCAGTTTTAAATATAATTCACCCCTCCACTTT.

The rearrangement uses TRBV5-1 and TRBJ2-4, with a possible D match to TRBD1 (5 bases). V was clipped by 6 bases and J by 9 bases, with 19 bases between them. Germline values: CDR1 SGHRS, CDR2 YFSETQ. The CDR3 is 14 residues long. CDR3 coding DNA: TGCGCCAGCACCTGGACACCTGAGATACGCATTCAGTACTTC. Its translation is CASTWTPEIRIQYF. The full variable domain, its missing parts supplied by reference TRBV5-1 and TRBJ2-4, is KAGVTQTPRYLIKTRGQQVTLSCSPISGHRSVSWYQQTPGQGLQFLFEYFSETQRNKGNFPGRFSGRQFSNSRSEMNVSTLELGDSALYLCASTWTPEIRIQYFGAGTRLSVL.

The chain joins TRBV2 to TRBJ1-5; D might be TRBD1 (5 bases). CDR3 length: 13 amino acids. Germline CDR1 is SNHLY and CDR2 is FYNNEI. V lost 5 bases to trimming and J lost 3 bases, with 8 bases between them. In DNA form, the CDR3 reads TGTGCCAGCAGTATACAGGACAATCAGCCCCAGCATTTT. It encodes CASSIQDNQPQHF.

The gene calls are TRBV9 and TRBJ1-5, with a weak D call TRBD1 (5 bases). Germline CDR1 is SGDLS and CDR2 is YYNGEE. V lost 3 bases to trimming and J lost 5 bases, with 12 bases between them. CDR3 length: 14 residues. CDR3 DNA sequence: TGTGCCAGCAGCGGGGACGGGAGGTATCAGCCCCAGCATTTT. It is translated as CASSGDGRYQPQHF.

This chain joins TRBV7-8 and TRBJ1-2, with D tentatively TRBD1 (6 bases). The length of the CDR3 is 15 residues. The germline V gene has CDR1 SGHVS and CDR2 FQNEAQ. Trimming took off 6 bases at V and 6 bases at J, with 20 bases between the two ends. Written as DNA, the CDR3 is TGTGCCAGCAGACGGGATCGAGGGGGTATGGATGGCTACACCTTC. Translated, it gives CASRRDRGGMDGYTF.

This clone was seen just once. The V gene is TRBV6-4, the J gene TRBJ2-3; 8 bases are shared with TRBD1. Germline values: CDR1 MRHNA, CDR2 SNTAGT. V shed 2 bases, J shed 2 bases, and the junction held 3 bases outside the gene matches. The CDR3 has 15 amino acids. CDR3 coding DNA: TGTGCCAGCAGTGACGGGGACAGGTTCACAGATACGCAGTATTTT. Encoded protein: CASSDGDRFTDTQYF.

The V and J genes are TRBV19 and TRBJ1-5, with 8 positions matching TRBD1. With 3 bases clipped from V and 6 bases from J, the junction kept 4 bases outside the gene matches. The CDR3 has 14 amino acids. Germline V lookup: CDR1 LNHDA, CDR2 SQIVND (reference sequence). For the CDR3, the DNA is TGTGCCAGTAGTATGACAGGGGCGGCTCAGCCCCAGCATTTT. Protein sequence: CASSMTGAAQPQHF. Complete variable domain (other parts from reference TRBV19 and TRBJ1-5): DGGITQSPKYLFRKEGQNVTLSCEQNLNHDAMYWYRQDPGQGLRLIYYSQIVNDFQKGDIAEGYSVSREKKESFPLTVTSAQKNPTAFYLCASSMTGAAQPQHFGDGTRLSIL.